This T cell receptor (beta chain) was documented in a study of immune cell composition in non-small cell lung cancer. Study as a whole: Lung adenocarcinoma or squamous carcinoma made up most tumours.

Study-wide results and limits: No significant correlation existed between pack-years smoked and tumour clonality. Clones >0.5% enriched in tumour were rarer in adenocarcinoma (about 35%) than squamous (75%).

TCRdb's table, derived via immunoSEQ multiplex PCR, lists solely in-frame clones and lacks some. The sample contains more than 3,500 clones, roughly 70% of which appear only once. Normal lung was taken at the farthest possible site, at least 3 cm from tumour. DNA was extracted from unsorted cell suspensions stored frozen. CDR1 SGHDT and CDR2 YYEEEE come from the germline V gene. V was cut by 1 base and J by 0 bases, with 5 bases left in between. This CDR3 spans 15 amino acids. Note on this clone: Its antigen is unidentified.

The V and J genes are TRBV5-6 and TRBJ1-6; D unclear. This TCR came from a human donor with non-small cell lung cancer. The material sequenced was non-adjacent lung tissue. DNA for the CDR3: TGTGCCAGCAGCTTGCAAAGCTCCTATAATTCACCCCTCCACTTT. This gives the protein CASSLQSSYNSPLHF.